This T cell receptor (beta chain) was obtained from a study of blood T cell repertoires in COVID-19. The overall study: Sites across the United States, Italy and Spain contributed samples from acute and convalescent COVID-19. In each case, the material was cDNA or gDNA derived from T cells, B-cell-depleted T cells, or PBMCs.

CDR1 and CDR2 from the germline V gene are LGHNA and YNFKEQ. V dropped 0 bases and J dropped 6; count of bases not matched to a gene: 6. This CDR3 is built from 15 residues. Generated by immunoSEQ multiplex PCR, the TCRdb table keeps only in-frame clones and is missing some. This sample has 25,000 to 30,000 clones, with 81% found just once. This chain uses TRBV4-2 with TRBJ1-1; 8 bases line up with TRBD1. Sequencing was performed on peripheral blood. The source is a woman aged 55-75 years with acute or convalescent COVID-19. CDR3 loop: CASSQDLQGGPEAFF. The DNA of the CDR3 is TGTGCCAGCAGCCAAGATCTACAGGGGGGGCCTGAAGCTTTCTTT.